Following are 21 T cell receptor beta chains from one sample sequenced in a study of T-cell memory formation after mild COVID-19. TCRdb independently ran MiXCR on the 5' RACE reads; one entry per CDR3 protein. The sample has about 110,000 distinct CDR3 sequences; roughly an eighth are singletons. The specimen sequenced was PBMCs or a T cell subset sorted from them (not recorded which). The receptor set was obtained from an adult woman who had mild COVID-19 (a few samples of this study predate the infection). Cell type and time point are not known.

This sequence joins TRBV4-1 and TRBJ2-5, with D unclear. This CDR3 has 16 residues. CDR1 is MGHRA, CDR2 YSYEKL, per germline. The germline V and J ends were trimmed by 0 bases and 1 base, with 12 bases remaining between them. The CDR3 here is CASSQDSVVAQETQYF. The DNA of the CDR3 is TGCGCCAGCAGCCAAGATTCGGTAGTTGCCCAAGAGACCCAGTACTTC.

J is TRBJ2-1 and V is TRBV6-5; 9 bases match TRBD1. Germline lookup yields CDR1 MNHEY and CDR2 SVGAGI. This CDR3 is 15 amino acids long. Trimming removed 5 bases from V and 6 bases from J; junction bases left unmatched: 8. The CDR3 DNA is TGTGCCAGCAGTGTGCCGGGACAGGGATTCAATGAGCAGTTCTTC. Translating it yields CASSVPGQGFNEQFF.

The chain combines TRBV5-6 with TRBJ2-7; D could derive from TRBD1 or TRBD2 (5 bases each). Trimming removed 5 bases from V and 4 bases from J, with 16 bases in between. CDR3 size: 14 residues. Germline V gene lookup returns CDR1 SGHDT and CDR2 YYEEEE. CDR3 in amino acids: CASRFRDGLYEQYF. CDR3 nucleotides: TGTGCCAGCAGATTCCGGGACGGGCTTTACGAGCAGTACTTC.

This clonotype has a handful of counts. This chain uses TRBV12-3 or TRBV12-4 with TRBJ2-7, with D possibly being TRBD2 (6 bases). This CDR3 spans 12 amino acids. The V gene lost 7 bases and the J gene lost 7 bases, with 14 bases spanning the gap. CDR3 in amino acids: CASTPGGAEQYF. CDR3 in DNA: TGTGCCAGCACCCCCGGGGGAGCGGAGCAGTACTTC.

Only a few counts were recorded for this clonotype. This chain links TRBV5-5 with TRBJ2-7; D not resolved. The germline V gene encodes CDR1 SGHKS and CDR2 YYEKEE (reference sequence). This CDR3 spans 14 amino acids. V was clipped by 0 bases and J by 4 bases, with 11 bases between them. The CDR3 region is CASSLASFHYEQYF. The CDR3 bases are TGTGCCAGCAGCTTGGCCTCTTTTCATTACGAGCAGTACTTC.

A few counts support this clonotype. V is TRBV25-1 and J is TRBJ2-7; 9 bases fit TRBD2. J gave up 11 bases and V 4 bases, and 6 bases lay outside the gene matches. The germline CDR1 and CDR2 sequences are MGHDK and SYGVNS. This CDR3 contains 12 residues. CDR3 residues: CASSGGGAAKYF. CDR3 sequence (DNA): TGTGCCAGCAGTGGCGGGGGGGCGGCTAAGTACTTC.

V is TRBV3-1 and J is TRBJ2-1, with 13 bases fitting TRBD2. Germline V lookup: CDR1 LGHDT, CDR2 YNNKEL (reference sequence). J was trimmed by 9 bases and V by 1 base; bases with no gene match: 6. This CDR3 comprises 16 residues. The CDR3 spells CASSQAGLAGSVEQFF. The CDR3 nucleotides are TGTGCCAGCAGCCAAGCGGGACTAGCGGGAAGCGTTGAGCAGTTCTTC.

The chain is built from TRBV7-9 and TRBJ1-1; unclear D gene. V dropped 4 bases and J dropped 4 bases, with 7 bases sitting between them. The CDR3 is 12 residues long. Germline V lookup: CDR1 SEHNR, CDR2 FQNEAQ (reference sequence). The CDR3 bases are TGTGCCAGCAGCTCCGGACCCACTGAAGCTTTCTTT. Translating it yields CASSSGPTEAFF.

The gene calls are TRBV24-1 and TRBJ2-1, with D perhaps matching TRBD2 (5 bases). This CDR3 is 11 amino acids long. The germline V gene encodes CDR1 KGHDR and CDR2 SFDVKD. Trimming stripped 10 bases from V and 9 bases from J, with 12 bases between. CDR3 DNA: TGTGCCACGTCGGTGGGGAGTGAGCAGTTCTTC. Its protein product is CATSVGSEQFF.

The chain combines TRBV6-4 with TRBJ2-7; 7 bases match TRBD1. The trim removed 10 bases at V and 0 bases at J, leaving 12 bases unmatched. CDR3 length equals 15 residues. Per the germline V gene, CDR1 is MRHNA and CDR2 is SNTAGT. CDR3 protein: CAIPLPGQSSYEQYF. CDR3 nucleotide sequence: TGTGCCATTCCCCTGCCGGGACAGAGCTCCTACGAGCAGTACTTC.

The chain joins TRBV20-1 to TRBJ2-1, with 9 bases lining up with TRBD1. The germline V gene encodes CDR1 DFQATT and CDR2 SNEGSKA (reference sequence). The CDR3 is 14 amino acids. J was trimmed by 3 bases and V by 6 bases; bases with no gene match: 6. In DNA, the CDR3 is TGCAGTGCCTCGGACAGGGGACTCTACAATGAGCAGTTCTTC. This sequence encodes CSASDRGLYNEQFF.

The genes are TRBV3-1 and TRBJ2-7; TRBD2 agrees at 8 bases. V lost 4 bases to trimming and J lost 6 bases; unmatched junction nucleotides: 2. Per the germline V gene, CDR1 is LGHDT and CDR2 is YNNKEL (reference sequence). The CDR3 spans 12 residues. CDR3 nucleotide sequence: TGTGCCAGCAGCCCCGGGGGGGGCGAGCAGTACTTC. Amino acids: CASSPGGGEQYF.

The chain links TRBV7-6 to TRBJ2-5; possible D gene TRBD2, 7 bases. This CDR3 contains 16 residues. CDR1 SGHVS and CDR2 FNYEAQ come from the germline V gene. V shed 1 base and J shed 2 bases, with 14 bases lying between them. CDR3 region: CASSLVGGAVQETQYF. CDR3 DNA sequence: TGTGCCAGCAGCTTAGTAGGGGGGGCAGTACAAGAGACCCAGTACTTC.

The chain has TRBV9 and TRBJ2-7; 8 bases are a match to TRBD2. CDR1 and CDR2 (germline): SGDLS, YYNGEE. The CDR3 contains 15 residues. With 3 bases clipped from V and 4 bases from J, the junction kept 9 bases outside the gene matches. The CDR3 loop reads CASSEGVAGTYEQYF. The CDR3 region has the DNA TGTGCCAGCAGCGAGGGGGTAGCGGGGACTTACGAGCAGTACTTC.

This clonotype has more than one count but fewer than ten. The chain uses TRBV7-8 and TRBJ1-5, with 7 nucleotides matching TRBD1. CDR1 and CDR2 from the germline V gene are SGHVS and FQNEAQ. Trimming took 5 bases from V and 2 from J; bases not matched to a gene: 9. This CDR3 contains 16 residues. Here the CDR3 DNA reads TGTGCCAGCAGCCCCTTGGGAGGGGGCGGCAATCAGCCCCAGCATTTT. This gives the protein CASSPLGGGGNQPQHF.

In this sample, this clonotype turned up many times. Written as DNA, the CDR3 is TGTGCCAGCAGTTCCGGACTAGCGGGTTTAACAGATACGCAGTATTTT. Translation gives CASSSGLAGLTDTQYF. V is TRBV7-2 and J is TRBJ2-3; 11 bases are a match to TRBD2. This CDR3 is 16 amino acids long. Germline-derived CDR1 and CDR2 are SGHTA and FQGNSA. The ends lost 6 bases at V and 3 bases at J; junction bases unmatched: 8.

The chain is built from TRBV4-3 and TRBJ2-2; D is unresolved. CDR1 and CDR2 from the germline V gene are LGHNA and YSLEER. Trimming pared 0 bases from V and 1 base from J, leaving 9 bases between. CDR3 length: 16 amino acids. The CDR3 region is CASSQDLWGNTGELFF. CDR3 DNA: TGCGCCAGCAGCCAAGATCTTTGGGGGAACACCGGGGAGCTGTTTTTT.

This clonotype has only a few counts. This chain uses TRBV7-3 with TRBJ2-3; no definite D call. Trimming left V 1 base short and J 2 bases short, with 7 bases between. CDR1 SGHTA and CDR2 FQGTGA come from the germline V gene. The CDR3 sequence is 14 residues long. Here the CDR3 reads CASSLNPYTDTQYF. The CDR3 region has the DNA TGTGCCAGCAGCTTAAACCCGTACACAGATACGCAGTATTTT.

The chain recombines TRBV6-6 with TRBJ2-7; D remains ambiguous. The CDR3 consists of 13 residues. Trimming removed 2 bases from V and 7 bases from J, with 12 bases in between. CDR1 and CDR2 (germline): MNHNY, SVGAGI (reference sequence). The CDR3, as DNA: TGTGCCAGCAGTTACGAGACTCCTAAAGAGCAGTACTTC. Translated: CASSYETPKEQYF.

Relative to its sample, this clonotype is medium-sized. The chain has TRBV24-1 and TRBJ1-4, with D possibly matching TRBD1 (6 bases). V lost 2 bases to trimming and J lost 5 bases, with 26 bases between them. Germline lookup yields CDR1 KGHDR and CDR2 SFDVKD. The CDR3 covers 20 residues. CDR3 DNA sequence: TGTGCCACCAGTGATTCGCGCGGCGGTGCAGGGGCGGGATCGAATGAAAAACTGTTTTTT. Encoded protein: CATSDSRGGAGAGSNEKLFF.

This chain links TRBV6-5 with TRBJ2-5; 7 nucleotides align to TRBD1. Germline-derived CDR1 and CDR2 are MNHEY and SVGAGI. V was clipped by 4 bases and J by 2 bases; unmatched bases: 7. The CDR3 is 15 residues long. The CDR3 DNA sequence: TGTGCCAGCAGTTCCCGGGACAGCAAACAAGAGACCCAGTACTTC. As protein: CASSSRDSKQETQYF.